This TCR beta chain was sequenced in a study of T cells after yellow fever vaccination. About the study: Where fractions had low cell numbers, libraries were prepared from them with the SMART-Seq v4 Ultra Low Input RNA kit. Study findings and constraints: The CD4 compartment and the CD8 compartment contained a small share of clonotypes in common.

A universal primer site and UMIs were added as TCR cDNA was made by 5'RACE template switching. TCRdb re-called the 5' RACE reads with MiXCR, one entry per CDR3 protein. This table holds 200,000 to 250,000 distinct CDR3 sequences, about 7% found once. On this clonotype itself: As yet, its antigen is unknown.

Germline V gene data show CDR1 as DFQATT and CDR2 as SNEGSKA (reference sequence). Trimming at V came to 7 bases and at J to 9 bases, leaving 11 bases not matched to a gene. This CDR3 is 14 amino acids long. V gene TRBV20-1 combines with J gene TRBJ2-1, with TRBD2 identical over 11 bases. Sequencing was performed on CD4+ T cells sorted from PBMCs, taken 15 days after the yellow fever booster vaccination. The sequence derives from a man under 40 who received the YFV17D yellow fever vaccine. DNA for the CDR3: TGCAGTGACACCCCACTAGCGGGAGTGGGTGAGCAGTTCTTC. The encoded protein is CSDTPLAGVGEQFF.